This T cell receptor (beta chain) derives from a study of CD8 T cells in Susac syndrome. Notes on the study in general: CD4+ T cell repertoires in Susac syndrome lacked clonal expansion.

Random hexamers were used to reverse transcribe an amount of roughly 0.5 to 1 ug RNA. The CDR3 of TCR beta was amplified by immunoSEQ multiplex PCR across 54 Vbeta and 13 Jbeta. TCRdb recomputed calls from the immunoSEQ multiplex PCR reads with MiXCR, one row per CDR3 protein. Among some 170,000 distinct CDR3 sequences listed, just under 95% were seen once. CD8+ and CD4+ T cells were negatively isolated; TEMRA cells were FACS-enriched. Note on this clonotype: Its specificity is not known.

Trimming shortened V by 6 bases and J by 4 bases, and 16 bases separated the two germline ends. The CDR3 totals 15 residues. The germline CDR1 and CDR2 sequences are MDHEN and SYDVKM. The clonotype originates from a human donor with Susac syndrome. The V gene is TRBV28, the J gene TRBJ2-1; unclear D gene. Sequenced sample: CD4+ T cells from PBMCs. The CDR3 spells CASRRTASVYNEQFF. CDR3 nucleotide sequence: TGTGCCAGCAGGAGGACGGCCTCCGTGTACAATGAGCAGTTCTTC.